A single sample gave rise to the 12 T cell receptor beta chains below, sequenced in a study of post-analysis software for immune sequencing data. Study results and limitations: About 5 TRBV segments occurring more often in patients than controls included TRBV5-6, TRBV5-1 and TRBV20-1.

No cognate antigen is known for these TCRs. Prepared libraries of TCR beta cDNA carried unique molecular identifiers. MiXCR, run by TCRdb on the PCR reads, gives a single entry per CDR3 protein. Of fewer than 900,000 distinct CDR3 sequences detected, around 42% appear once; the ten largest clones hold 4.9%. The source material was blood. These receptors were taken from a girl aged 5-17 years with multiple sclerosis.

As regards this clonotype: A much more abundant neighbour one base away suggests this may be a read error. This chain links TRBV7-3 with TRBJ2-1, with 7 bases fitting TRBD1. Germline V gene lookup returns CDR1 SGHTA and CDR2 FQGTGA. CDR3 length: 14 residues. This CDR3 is CASAKGAGYNEQCF. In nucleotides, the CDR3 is TGTGCCAGCGCCAAGGGGGCAGGGTACAATGAGCAGTGCTTC.

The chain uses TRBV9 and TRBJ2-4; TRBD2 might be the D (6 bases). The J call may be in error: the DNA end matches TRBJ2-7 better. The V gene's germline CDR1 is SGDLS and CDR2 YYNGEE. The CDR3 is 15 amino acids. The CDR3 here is CASSVEAGRSSEQYF. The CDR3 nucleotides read TGTGCCAGCAGCGTAGAGGCAGGGAGGTCGAGCGAGCAGTACTTC.

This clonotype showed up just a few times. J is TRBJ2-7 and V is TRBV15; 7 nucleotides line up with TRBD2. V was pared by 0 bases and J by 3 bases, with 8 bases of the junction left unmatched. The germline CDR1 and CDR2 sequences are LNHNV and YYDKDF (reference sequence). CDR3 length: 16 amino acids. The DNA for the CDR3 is TGTGCCACCAGCAGAGATCCCGGGGGGTCGTTCTACGAGCAGTACTTC. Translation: CATSRDPGGSFYEQYF.

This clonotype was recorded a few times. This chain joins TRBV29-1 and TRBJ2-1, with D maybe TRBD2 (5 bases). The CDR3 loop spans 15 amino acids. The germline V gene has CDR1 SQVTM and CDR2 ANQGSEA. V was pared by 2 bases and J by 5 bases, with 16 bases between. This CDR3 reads CSVEWAGGRDNEQFF. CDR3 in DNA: TGCAGCGTTGAATGGGCAGGAGGAAGGGACAATGAGCAGTTCTTC.

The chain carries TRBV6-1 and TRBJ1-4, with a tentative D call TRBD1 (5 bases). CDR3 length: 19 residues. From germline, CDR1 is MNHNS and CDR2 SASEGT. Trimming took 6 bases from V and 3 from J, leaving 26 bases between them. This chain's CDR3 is CASRRGQFQGTNSNEKLFF. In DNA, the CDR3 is TGTGCCAGCAGGCGGGGCCAGTTTCAAGGGACGAATTCTAATGAAAAACTGTTTTTT.

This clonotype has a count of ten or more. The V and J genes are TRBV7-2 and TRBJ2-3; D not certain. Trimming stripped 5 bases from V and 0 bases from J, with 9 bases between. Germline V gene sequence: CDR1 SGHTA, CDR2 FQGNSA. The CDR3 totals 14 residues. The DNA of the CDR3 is TGTGCCAGCAGCCCCCAACTTAGCACAGATACGCAGTATTTT. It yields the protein CASSPQLSTDTQYF.

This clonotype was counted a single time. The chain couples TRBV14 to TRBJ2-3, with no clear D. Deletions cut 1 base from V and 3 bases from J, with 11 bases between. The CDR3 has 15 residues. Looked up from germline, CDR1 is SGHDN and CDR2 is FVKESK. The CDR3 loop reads CASSQVSHLTDTQYF. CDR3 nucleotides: TGTGCCAGCAGCCAAGTCAGCCACCTTACAGATACGCAGTATTTT.

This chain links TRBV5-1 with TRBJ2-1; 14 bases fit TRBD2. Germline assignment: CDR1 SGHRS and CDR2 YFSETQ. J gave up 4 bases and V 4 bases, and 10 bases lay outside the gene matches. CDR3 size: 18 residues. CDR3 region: CASSPGWTSGRPYNEQFF. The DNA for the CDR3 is TGCGCCAGCAGCCCTGGTTGGACTAGCGGGAGGCCTTACAATGAGCAGTTCTTC.

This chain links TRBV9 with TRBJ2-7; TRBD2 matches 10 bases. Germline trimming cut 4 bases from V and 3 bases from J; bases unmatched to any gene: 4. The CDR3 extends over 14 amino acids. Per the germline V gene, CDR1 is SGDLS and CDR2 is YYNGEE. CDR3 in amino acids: CASSTLAGDYEQYF. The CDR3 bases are TGTGCCAGCAGCACCCTAGCGGGAGACTACGAGCAGTACTTC.

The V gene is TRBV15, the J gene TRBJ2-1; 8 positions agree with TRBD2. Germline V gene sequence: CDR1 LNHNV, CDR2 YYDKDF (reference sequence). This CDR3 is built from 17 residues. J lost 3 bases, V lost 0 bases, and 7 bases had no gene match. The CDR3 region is CATSRDRGSGDYNEQFF. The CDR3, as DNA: TGTGCCACCAGCAGAGATCGGGGTAGCGGGGACTACAATGAGCAGTTCTTC.

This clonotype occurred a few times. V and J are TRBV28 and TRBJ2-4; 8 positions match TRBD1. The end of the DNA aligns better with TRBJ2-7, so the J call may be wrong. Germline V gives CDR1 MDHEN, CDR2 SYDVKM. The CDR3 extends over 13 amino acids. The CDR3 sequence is CASSSDRGTEQYF. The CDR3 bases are TGTGCCAGCAGTTCAGACAGGGGTACCGAGCAGTACTTC.

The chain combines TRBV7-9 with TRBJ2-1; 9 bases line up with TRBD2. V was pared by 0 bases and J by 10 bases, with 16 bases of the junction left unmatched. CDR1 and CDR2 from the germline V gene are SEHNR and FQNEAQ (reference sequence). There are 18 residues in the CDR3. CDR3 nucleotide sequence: TGTGCCAGCAGCTTAGCGACCCCGACTAGCGGCCTCGCTTGGGAGCAGTTCTTC. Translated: CASSLATPTSGLAWEQFF.